The T cell receptor (beta chain) described here comes from a study of T cells after yellow fever vaccination. Study-level findings and limits: The bulk population could contribute abundant contaminating clonotypes to FACS-sorted repertoires. When the response was secondary, it was weaker but reached its peak faster, day 5 versus 15. At under 97% for CD4 and roughly 87% for CD8, most primary-vaccination clones showed up again after the booster.

This CDR3 spans 16 amino acids. V shed 6 bases and J 1 base; nucleotides not matched to a gene: 7. Looked up from germline, CDR1 is GTSNPN and CDR2 is SVGIG (reference sequence). The sample holds a few counts of this clonotype. Its target is unknown. TCRdb itself ran the 5' RACE reads through MiXCR, one entry per CDR3 protein. The top ten clones hold more than 12% of a sample with 500,000 to 650,000 distinct CDR3 sequences, approximately 13% of them seen once. The TCR originated in a man between 25 and 39 years old who received the YFV17D yellow fever vaccine. Source: PBMCs, taken on the day of the yellow fever booster vaccination. The chain is built from TRBV30 and TRBJ2-5, with 14 bases matching TRBD2. CDR3 loop: CACGTSGSPLQETQYF. The DNA for the CDR3 is TGTGCCTGCGGGACTAGCGGGAGTCCCCTCCAAGAGACCCAGTACTTC.